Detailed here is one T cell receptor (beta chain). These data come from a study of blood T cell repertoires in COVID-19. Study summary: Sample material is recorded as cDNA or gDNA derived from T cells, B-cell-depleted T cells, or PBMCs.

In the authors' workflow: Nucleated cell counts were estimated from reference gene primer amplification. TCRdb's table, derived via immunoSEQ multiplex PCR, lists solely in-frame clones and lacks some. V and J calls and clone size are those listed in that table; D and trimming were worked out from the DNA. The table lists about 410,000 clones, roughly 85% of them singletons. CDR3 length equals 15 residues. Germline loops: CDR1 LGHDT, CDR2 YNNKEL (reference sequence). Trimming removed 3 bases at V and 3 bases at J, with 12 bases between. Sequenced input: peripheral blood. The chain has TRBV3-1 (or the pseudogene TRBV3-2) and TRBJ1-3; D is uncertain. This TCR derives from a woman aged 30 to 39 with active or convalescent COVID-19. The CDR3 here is CASSQGASNGNTIYF. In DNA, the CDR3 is TGTGCCAGCAGCCAGGGCGCCTCTAATGGAAACACCATATATTTT.